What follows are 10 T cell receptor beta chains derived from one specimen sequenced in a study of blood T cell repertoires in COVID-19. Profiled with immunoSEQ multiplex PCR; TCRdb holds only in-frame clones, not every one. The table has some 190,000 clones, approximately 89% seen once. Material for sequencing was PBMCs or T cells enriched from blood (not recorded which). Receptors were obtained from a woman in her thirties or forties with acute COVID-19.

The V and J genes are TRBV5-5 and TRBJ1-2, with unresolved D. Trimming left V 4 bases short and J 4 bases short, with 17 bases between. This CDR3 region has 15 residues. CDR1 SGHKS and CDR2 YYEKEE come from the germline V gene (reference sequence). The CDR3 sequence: CASSASPGPSYGYTF. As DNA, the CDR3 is TGTGCCAGCAGCGCGTCTCCGGGTCCCTCCTATGGCTACACCTTC.

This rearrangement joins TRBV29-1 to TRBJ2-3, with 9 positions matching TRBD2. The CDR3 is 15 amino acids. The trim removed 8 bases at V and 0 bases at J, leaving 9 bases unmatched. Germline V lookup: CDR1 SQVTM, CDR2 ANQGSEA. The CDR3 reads CSSPRREGSTDTQYF. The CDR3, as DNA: TGCAGCTCCCCGAGGCGGGAGGGAAGCACAGATACGCAGTATTTT.

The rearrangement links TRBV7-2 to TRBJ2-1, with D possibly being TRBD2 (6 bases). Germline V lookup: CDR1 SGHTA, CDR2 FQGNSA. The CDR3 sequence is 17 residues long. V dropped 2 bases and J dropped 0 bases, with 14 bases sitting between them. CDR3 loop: CASSLPLAWGSYNEQFF. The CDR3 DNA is TGTGCCAGCAGCTTACCTCTAGCGTGGGGCTCCTACAATGAGCAGTTCTTC.

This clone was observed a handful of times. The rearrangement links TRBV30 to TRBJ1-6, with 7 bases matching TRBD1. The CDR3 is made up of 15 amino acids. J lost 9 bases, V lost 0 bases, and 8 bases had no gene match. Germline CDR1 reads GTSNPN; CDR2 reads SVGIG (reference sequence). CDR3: CAWSVRGGRGSPLHF. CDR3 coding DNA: TGTGCCTGGAGTGTACGAGGGGGCCGCGGTTCACCCCTCCACTTT.

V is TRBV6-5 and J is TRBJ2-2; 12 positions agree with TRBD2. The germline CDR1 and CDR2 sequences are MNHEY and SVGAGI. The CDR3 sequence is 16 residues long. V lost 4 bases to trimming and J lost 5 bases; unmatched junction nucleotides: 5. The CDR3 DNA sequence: TGTGCCAGCAGTTTACTAGCGGGAGGACTTACCGGGGAGCTGTTTTTT. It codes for CASSLLAGGLTGELFF.

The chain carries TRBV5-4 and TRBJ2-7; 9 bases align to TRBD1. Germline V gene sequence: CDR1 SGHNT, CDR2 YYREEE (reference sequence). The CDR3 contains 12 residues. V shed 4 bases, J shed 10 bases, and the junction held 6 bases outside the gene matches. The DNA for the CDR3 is TGTGCCAGCAGCCGGGACAGGGAGGTTCAGTACTTC. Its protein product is CASSRDREVQYF.

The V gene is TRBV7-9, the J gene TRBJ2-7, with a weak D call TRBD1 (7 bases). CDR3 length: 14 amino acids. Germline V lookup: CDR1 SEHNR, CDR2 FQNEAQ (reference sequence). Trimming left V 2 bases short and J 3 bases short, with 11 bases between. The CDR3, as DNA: TGTGCCAGCAGCTTATCAGGGGGAGGCTACGAGCAGTACTTC. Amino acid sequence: CASSLSGGGYEQYF.

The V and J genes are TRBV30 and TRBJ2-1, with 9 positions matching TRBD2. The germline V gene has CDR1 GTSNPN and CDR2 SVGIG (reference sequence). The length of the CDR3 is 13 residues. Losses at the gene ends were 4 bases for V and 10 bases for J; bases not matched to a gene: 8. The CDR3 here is CAWIGSGSLEQFF. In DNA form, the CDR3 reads TGTGCCTGGATAGGTAGCGGGAGTCTGGAGCAGTTCTTC.

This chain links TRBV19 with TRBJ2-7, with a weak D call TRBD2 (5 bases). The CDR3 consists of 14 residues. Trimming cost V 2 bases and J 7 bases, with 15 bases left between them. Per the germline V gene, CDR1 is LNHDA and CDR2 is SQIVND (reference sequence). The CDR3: CASSIFSGSGEQYF. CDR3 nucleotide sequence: TGTGCCAGTAGTATATTTTCGGGGAGCGGAGAGCAGTACTTC. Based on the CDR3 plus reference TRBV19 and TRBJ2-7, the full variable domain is DGGITQSPKYLFRKEGQNVTLSCEQNLNHDAMYWYRQDPGQGLRLIYYSQIVNDFQKGDIAEGYSVSREKKESFPLTVTSAQKNPTAFYLCASSIFSGSGEQYFGPGTRLTVT.

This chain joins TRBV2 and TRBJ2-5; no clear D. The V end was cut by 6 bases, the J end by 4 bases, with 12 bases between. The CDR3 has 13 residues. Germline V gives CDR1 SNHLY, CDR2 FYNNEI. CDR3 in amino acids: CASSYATRETQYF. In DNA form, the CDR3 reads TGTGCCAGCAGCTACGCCACTCGAGAGACCCAGTACTTC. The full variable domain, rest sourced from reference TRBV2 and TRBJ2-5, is EPEVTQTPSHQVTQMGQEVILRCVPISNHLYFYWYRQILGQKVEFLVSFYNNEISEKSEIFDDQFSVERPDGSNFTLKIRSTKLEDSAMYFCASSYATRETQYFGPGTRLLVL.